Below, 2 T cell receptor beta chains from the same sample are listed, as sequenced in a study of T cell repertoires in cytomegalovirus infection. TCRdb fed the reads into MiXCR, producing one record per CDR3 protein. The data show some 220,000 distinct CDR3 sequences, about 39% seen once. What these receptors recognize is not known. The sequencing used CD8+ T cells from cultured PBMCs, collected from culture after CMV antigen stimulation. These receptors were taken from a human donor in good health (CMV status not recorded). Some clones in this sample may be carry-over from other donors' samples.

This clonotype was observed at least ten times. The chain is built from TRBV7-2 and TRBJ2-7; 12 bases line up with TRBD2. CDR1 and CDR2 (germline): SGHTA, FQGNSA. The CDR3 contains 18 residues. Unmatched junction bases numbered 13, after V lost 7 bases and J lost 0 bases. The CDR3 protein is CASKPAGTSGRFSYEQYF. CDR3 sequence (DNA): TGTGCCAGCAAACCAGCCGGAACTAGCGGGAGGTTCTCCTACGAGCAGTACTTC.

The chain employs TRBV27 and TRBJ2-2, with 13 positions matching TRBD2. Germline CDR1 reads MNHEY; CDR2 reads SMNVEV (reference sequence). Germline trimming cut 5 bases from V and 5 bases from J; bases unmatched to any gene: 8. This CDR3 is 17 amino acids long. The CDR3 DNA sequence: TGTGCCAGCAGTCAGGGACTAGCGGGGTCGCGTACCGGGGAGCTGTTTTTT. Its protein is CASSQGLAGSRTGELFF.